The present T cell receptor beta chain was sequenced within a study of shared clonotypes between healthy human individuals. Broader study findings: For naive CD4 cells, approximately 5% of clonotypes were shared across four donors. Non-shared clonotypes had lower generation probabilities than those shared by all four donors.

This clone was recorded once. What it binds is unknown. Using immunoSEQ multiplex PCR, the repertoire was profiled, and TCRdb retains in-frame clones only, with some absent. This table has roughly 2,500,000 clones, approximately 93% appearing once. There are 14 residues in the CDR3. Germline lookup yields CDR1 ENHRY and CDR2 SYGVKD. With 0 bases removed from V and 3 bases from J, the gap between germline ends came to 9 bases. What was sequenced was naive CD4+ T cells from PBMCs. Subset meaning: CD45RA+ positively selected. The chain is built from TRBV10-3 and TRBJ2-7; D uncertain. This clonotype originated in a young man in good health. Some clones in this sample may be carry-over from other donors' samples. CDR3 bases: TGTGCCATCAGTGAGTCAAGGCGTGACTACGAGCAGTACTTC. This translates into CAISESRRDYEQYF.